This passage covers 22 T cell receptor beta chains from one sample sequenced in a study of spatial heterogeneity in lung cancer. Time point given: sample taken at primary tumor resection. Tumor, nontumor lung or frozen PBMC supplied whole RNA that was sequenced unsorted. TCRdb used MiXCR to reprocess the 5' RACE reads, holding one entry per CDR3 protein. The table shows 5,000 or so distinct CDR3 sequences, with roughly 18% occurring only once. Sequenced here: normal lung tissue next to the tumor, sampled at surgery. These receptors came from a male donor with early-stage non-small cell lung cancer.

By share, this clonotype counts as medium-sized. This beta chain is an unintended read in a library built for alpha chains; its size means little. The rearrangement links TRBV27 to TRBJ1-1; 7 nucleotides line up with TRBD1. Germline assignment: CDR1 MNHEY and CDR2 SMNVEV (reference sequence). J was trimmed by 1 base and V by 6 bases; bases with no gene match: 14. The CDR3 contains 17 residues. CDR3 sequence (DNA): TGTGCCAGCAGCGAGAGAGGCAGGGGGGGCAGGAACACTGAAGCTTTCTTT. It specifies CASSERGRGGRNTEAFF.

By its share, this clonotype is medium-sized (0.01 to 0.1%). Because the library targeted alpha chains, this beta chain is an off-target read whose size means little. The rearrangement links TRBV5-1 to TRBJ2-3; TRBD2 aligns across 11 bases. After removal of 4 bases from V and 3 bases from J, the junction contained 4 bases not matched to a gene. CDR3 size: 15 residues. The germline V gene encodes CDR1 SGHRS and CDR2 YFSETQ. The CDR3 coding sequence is TGCGCCAGCAGCCCCGCTAGCGGGAGGACAGATACGCAGTATTTT. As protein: CASSPASGRTDTQYF. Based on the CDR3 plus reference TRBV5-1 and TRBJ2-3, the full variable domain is KAGVTQTPRYLIKTRGQQVTLSCSPISGHRSVSWYQQTPGQGLQFLFEYFSETQRNKGNFPGRFSGRQFSNSRSEMNVSTLELGDSALYLCASSPASGRTDTQYFGPGTRLTVL.

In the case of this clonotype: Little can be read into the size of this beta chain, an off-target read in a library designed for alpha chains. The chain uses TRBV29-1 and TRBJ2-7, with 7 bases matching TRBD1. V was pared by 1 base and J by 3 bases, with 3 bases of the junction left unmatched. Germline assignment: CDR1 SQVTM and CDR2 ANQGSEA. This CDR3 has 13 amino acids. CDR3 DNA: TGCAGCGTTGAAGGTGCAGGGGGCTACGAGCAGTACTTC. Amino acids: CSVEGAGGYEQYF.

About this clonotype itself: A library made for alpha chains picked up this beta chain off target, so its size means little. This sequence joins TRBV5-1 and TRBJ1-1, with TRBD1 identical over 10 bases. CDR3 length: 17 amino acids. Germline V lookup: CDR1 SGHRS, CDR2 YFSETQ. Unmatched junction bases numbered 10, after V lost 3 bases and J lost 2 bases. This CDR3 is CASSSYAGTGANTEAFF. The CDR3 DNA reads TGCGCCAGCAGCTCCTATGCAGGGACAGGGGCAAACACTGAAGCTTTCTTT.

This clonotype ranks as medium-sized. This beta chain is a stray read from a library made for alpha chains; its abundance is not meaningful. This CDR3 is CASGLIVNEQFF. The CDR3 DNA is TGTGCCAGCGGCCTCATAGTGAATGAGCAGTTCTTC. This chain connects TRBV6-2 or TRBV6-3 to TRBJ2-1; D remains unclear. The CDR3 has 12 residues. Germline V gene lookup returns CDR1 MNHEY and CDR2 SVGEGT. Trimming removed 8 bases from V and 7 bases from J, with 12 bases in between.

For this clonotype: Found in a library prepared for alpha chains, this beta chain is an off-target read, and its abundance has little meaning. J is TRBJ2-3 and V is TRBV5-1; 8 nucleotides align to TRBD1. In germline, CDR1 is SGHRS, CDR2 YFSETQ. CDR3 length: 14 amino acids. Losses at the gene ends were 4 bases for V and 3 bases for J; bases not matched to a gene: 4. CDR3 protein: CASSRTGGTDTQYF. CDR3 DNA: TGCGCCAGCAGCCGTACAGGGGGGACAGATACGCAGTATTTT.

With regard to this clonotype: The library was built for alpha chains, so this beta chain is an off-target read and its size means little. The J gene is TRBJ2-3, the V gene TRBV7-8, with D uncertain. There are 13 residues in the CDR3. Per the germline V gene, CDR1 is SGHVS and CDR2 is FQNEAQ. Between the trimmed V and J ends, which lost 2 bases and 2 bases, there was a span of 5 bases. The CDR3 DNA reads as TGTGCCAGCAGCTTAATCAACACAGATACGCAGTATTTT. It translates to CASSLINTDTQYF.

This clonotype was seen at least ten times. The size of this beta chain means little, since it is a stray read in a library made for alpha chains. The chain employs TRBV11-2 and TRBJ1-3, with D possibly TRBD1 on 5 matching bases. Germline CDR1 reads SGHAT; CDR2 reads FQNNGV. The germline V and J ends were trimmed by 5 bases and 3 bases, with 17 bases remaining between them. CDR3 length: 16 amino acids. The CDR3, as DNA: TGTGCCAGCAGCCCCTCATCGGGGAGGGGTGGAAACACCATATATTTT. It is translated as CASSPSSGRGGNTIYF.

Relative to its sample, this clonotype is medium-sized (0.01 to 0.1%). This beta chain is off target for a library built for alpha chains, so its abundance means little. CDR3 sequence reads: CASSQDTPKGQSPYNEQFF. CDR3 in DNA: TGTGCCAGCAGCCAAGATACCCCGAAAGGCCAAAGTCCGTACAATGAGCAGTTCTTC. The rearrangement joins TRBV3-1 to TRBJ2-1; D remains ambiguous. Germline loops: CDR1 LGHDT, CDR2 YNNKEL (reference sequence). Trimming cost V 0 bases and J 4 bases, with 22 bases left between them. The CDR3 totals 19 residues.

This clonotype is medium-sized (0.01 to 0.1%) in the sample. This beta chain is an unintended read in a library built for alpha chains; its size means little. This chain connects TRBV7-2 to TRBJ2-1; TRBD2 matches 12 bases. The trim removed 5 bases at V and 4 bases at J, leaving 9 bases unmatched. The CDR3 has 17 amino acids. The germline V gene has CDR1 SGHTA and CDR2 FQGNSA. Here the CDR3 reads CASSGATTSGGYNEQFF. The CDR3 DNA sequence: TGTGCCAGCAGCGGCGCCACTACTAGCGGGGGGTACAATGAGCAGTTCTTC.

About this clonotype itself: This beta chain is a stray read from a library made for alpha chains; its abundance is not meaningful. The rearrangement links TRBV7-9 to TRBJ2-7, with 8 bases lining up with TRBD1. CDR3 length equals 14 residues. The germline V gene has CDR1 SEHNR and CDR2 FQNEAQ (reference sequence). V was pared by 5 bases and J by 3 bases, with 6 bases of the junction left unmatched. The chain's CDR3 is CASSPDRAIYEQYF. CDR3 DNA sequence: TGTGCCAGCAGCCCGGACAGGGCAATCTACGAGCAGTACTTC.

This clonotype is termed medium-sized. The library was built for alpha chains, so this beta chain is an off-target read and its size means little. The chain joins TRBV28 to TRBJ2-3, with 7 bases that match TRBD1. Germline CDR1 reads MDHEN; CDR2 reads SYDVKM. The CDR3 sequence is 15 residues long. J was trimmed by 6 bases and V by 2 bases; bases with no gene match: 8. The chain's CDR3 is CASSLARADRDTQYF. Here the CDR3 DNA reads TGTGCCAGCAGTTTAGCTAGAGCGGACAGGGATACGCAGTATTTT.

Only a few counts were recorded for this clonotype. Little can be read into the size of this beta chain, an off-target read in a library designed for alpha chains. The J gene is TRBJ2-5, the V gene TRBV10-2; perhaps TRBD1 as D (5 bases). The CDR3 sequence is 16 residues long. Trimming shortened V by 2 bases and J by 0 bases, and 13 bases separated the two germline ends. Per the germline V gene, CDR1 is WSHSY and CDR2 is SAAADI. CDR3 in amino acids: CASSEGQEGYQETQYF. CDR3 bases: TGCGCCAGCAGTGAGGGACAAGAAGGTTACCAAGAGACCCAGTACTTC.

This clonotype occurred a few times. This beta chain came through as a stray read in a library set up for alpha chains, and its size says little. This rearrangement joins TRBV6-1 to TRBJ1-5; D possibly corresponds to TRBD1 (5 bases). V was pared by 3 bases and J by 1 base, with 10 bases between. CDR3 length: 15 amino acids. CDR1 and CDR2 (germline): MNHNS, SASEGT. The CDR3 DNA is TGTGCCAGCAGTGAGGGACGGGACAGCAATCAGCCCCAGCATTTT. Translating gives CASSEGRDSNQPQHF.

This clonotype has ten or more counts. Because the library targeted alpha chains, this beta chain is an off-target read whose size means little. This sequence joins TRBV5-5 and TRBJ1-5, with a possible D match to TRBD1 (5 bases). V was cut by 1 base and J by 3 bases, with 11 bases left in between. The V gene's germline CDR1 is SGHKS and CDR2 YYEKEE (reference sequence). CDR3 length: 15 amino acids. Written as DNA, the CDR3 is TGTGCCAGCAGCTTGAGGGCAGGGTACAATCAGCCCCAGCATTTT. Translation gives CASSLRAGYNQPQHF.

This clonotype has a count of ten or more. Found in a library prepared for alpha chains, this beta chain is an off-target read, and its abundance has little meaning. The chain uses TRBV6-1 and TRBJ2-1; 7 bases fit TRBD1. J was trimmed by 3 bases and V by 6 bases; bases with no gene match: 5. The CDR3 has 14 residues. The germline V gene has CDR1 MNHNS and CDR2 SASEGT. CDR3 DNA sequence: TGTGCCAGCAGCCCCGGGACAGACTACAATGAGCAGTTCTTC. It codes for CASSPGTDYNEQFF.

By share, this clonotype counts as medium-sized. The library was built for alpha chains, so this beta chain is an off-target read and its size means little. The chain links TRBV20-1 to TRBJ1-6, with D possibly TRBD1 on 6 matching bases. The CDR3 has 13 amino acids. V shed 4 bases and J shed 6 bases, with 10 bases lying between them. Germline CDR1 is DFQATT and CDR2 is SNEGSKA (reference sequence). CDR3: CSATRDTNSPLHF. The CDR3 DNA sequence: TGCAGTGCTACTCGGGACACTAATTCACCCCTCCACTTT.

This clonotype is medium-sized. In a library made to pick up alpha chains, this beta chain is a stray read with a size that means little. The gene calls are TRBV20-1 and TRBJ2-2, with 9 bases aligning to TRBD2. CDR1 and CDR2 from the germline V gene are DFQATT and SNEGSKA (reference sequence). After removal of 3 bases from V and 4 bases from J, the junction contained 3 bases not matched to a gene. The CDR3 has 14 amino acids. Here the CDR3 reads CSARVAGVTGELFF. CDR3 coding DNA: TGCAGTGCTAGGGTAGCGGGGGTCACCGGGGAGCTGTTTTTT.

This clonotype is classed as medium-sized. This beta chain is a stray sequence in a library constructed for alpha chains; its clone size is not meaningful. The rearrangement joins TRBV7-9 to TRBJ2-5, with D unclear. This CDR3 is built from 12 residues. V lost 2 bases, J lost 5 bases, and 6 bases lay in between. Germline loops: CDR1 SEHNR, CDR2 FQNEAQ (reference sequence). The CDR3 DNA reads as TGTGCCAGCAGCTTATTTGTGGAGACCCAGTACTTC. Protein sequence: CASSLFVETQYF. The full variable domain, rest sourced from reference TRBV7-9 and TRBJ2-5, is DTGVSQNPRHKITKRGQNVTFRCDPISEHNRLYWYRQTLGQGPEFLTYFQNEAQLEKSRLLSDRFSAERPKGSFSTLEIQRTEQGDSAMYLCASSLFVETQYFGPGTRLLVL.

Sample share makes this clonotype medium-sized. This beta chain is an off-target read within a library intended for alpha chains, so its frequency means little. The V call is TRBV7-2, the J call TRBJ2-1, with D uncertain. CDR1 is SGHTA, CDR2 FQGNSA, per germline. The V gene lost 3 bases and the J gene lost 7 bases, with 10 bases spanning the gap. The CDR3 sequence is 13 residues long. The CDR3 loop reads CASSLGMRNEQFF. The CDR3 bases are TGTGCCAGCAGCTTGGGAATGCGGAATGAGCAGTTCTTC.

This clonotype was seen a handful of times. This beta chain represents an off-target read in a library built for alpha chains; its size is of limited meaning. The CDR3 reads CATAPAGDQETQYF. The CDR3 coding sequence is TGTGCCACCGCCCCAGCGGGGGACCAAGAGACCCAGTACTTC. The J gene is TRBJ2-5, the V gene TRBV24-1; 8 bases agree with TRBD2. This CDR3 has 14 residues. With 9 bases clipped from V and 0 bases from J, the junction kept 5 bases outside the gene matches. Per the germline V gene, CDR1 is KGHDR and CDR2 is SFDVKD.

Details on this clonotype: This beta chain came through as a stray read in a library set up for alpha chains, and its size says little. The CDR3 DNA reads as TGTGCCAGCAGCTTAGCGGACAGGGGAGATGAAAAACTGTTTTTT. Translating it yields CASSLADRGDEKLFF. This chain uses TRBV7-9 with TRBJ1-4, with 9 bases aligning to TRBD1. J gave up 6 bases and V 0 bases, and 2 bases lay outside the gene matches. Germline V CDR1 and CDR2: SEHNR, FQNEAQ (reference sequence). The CDR3 is made up of 15 amino acids.